The present T cell receptor beta chain was sequenced within a study of spatial heterogeneity in lung cancer. Study-level information: The cohort: approximately 66 early-stage, untreated non-small cell lung cancer patients.

Regarding time point: blood at routine non-recurrence follow-up after resection. Extraction of whole RNA from tumor, nontumor lung or frozen PBMC preceded unsorted sequencing. The V end was cut by 0 bases, the J end by 5 bases, with 7 bases between. The length of the CDR3 is 14 residues. CDR1 is SSHAT, CDR2 FNYEAQ, per germline (reference sequence). In regard to this clonotype: With the library built for alpha chains, this beta chain is off target and its frequency is not meaningful.

TCRdb itself ran the 5' RACE reads through MiXCR, one entry per CDR3 protein. Of approximately 3,000 distinct CDR3 sequences listed, just under 55% were seen once; the top ten hold approximately 3.1%. The chain couples TRBV7-7 to TRBJ2-2; D ambiguous. The sequence was obtained from a male donor with early-stage non-small cell lung cancer. This sample comprised PBMCs, obtained at follow-up. The CDR3 region has the DNA TGTGCCAGCAGCTTAGCGGGTCCTACCGGGGAGCTGTTTTTT. Translation gives CASSLAGPTGELFF.